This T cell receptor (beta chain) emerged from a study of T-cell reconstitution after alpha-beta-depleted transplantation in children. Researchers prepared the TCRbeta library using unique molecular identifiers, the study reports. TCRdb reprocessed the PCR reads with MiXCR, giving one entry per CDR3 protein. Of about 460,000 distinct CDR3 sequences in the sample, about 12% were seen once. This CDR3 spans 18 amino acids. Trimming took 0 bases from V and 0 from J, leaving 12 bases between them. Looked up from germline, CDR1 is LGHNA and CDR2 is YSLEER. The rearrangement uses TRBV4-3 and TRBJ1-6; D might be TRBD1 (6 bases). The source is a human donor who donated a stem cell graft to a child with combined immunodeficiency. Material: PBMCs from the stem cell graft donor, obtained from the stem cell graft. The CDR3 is CASSQEGDMSSYNSPLHF. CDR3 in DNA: TGCGCCAGCAGCCAAGAAGGGGACATGAGCTCCTATAATTCACCCCTCCACTTT.